This T cell receptor beta chain was obtained from a study of glioma-infiltrating T cells (dated by TCRdb to the mid-2010s). Regarding the research as a whole: The study sequenced TCR alpha- and beta-chain repertoires from glioma tissue, from non-neoplastic brain tissue and from matched peripheral blood mononuclear cells. To gauge divergence between tissue and blood T-cell populations, every tissue-infiltrating repertoire was compared against the peripheral blood repertoire from the same patient. The paired cohort comprised three low-grade glioma patients, 7 or 8 primary glioblastoma patients and three non-glioma patients contributing non-neoplastic brain tissue. Broad study findings and their caveats: Very few CDR3 sequences were shared between tissue and blood, attributed to high CDR3 diversity and limited sampling. VJ-independent divergence between tissue and blood was below expectation in non-neoplastic patients but above expectation in all gliomas, especially low-grade gliomas. Group comparisons were based on small numbers of patients: three non-neoplastic, three low-grade glioma and 7 to 9 glioblastoma patients.

The CDR3 measures 16 amino acids from cysteine to phenylalanine. Only the CDR3 portion is preserved as DNA: 48 bases, with reading frame beginning at the first base. The CDR1 and CDR2 encoded by the germline V gene are SGHTA and FQGNSA. Trimming leaves V shorter by 5 bases and J shorter by 2 bases, with the junction holding 5 bases beyond the gene matches. TCR alpha and beta CDR3 regions were amplified with the iRepertoire nested amplicon-rescue multiplex PCR (arm-PCR) platform from RNA. One-step reverse transcription and amplification used about 85-450 ng of tissue mRNA or PBMC total RNA as input. Following bead purification, Illumina adapters were added through a secondary multiplex PCR, and the libraries were then gel-purified between 200 and 400 bp. Internal 6-nucleotide barcodes were carried by the libraries and were used for demultiplexing. Libraries were sequenced on an Illumina MiSeq with 2x220 or 2x250 nucleotide paired-end reads. Under the source paper's analysis protocol: Paired reads were merged using FLASH 1.2.11 and aligned with BWA-MEM to the GRCh37 human genome, and TRA and TRB reads were then extracted. For V and J assignment, an IMGT-derived reference of cassette sequences and CDR3 motifs that included pseudogenes was used. Reads were translated in three frames, and productive CDR3s were defined by a C…FGXG motif without stop codons. Unique combinations of V-J cassette pair and CDR3 amino acid sequence were defined as clonotypes. Hamming distance filtering was applied to reads, with thresholds set by the sequence error rate of each sample in mapped regions. The public reads were quality trimmed at Q25 with fastp and then assembled into clones with MiXCR by TCRdb, keeping productive beta chains. Identical CDR3 protein sequences are pooled into one entry, listed with their most common genes and DNA. These V and J calls derive from TCRdb rather than the authors' analysis. Across this sample there are over 90,000 distinct CDR3 sequences, with about 30% seen only once. The ten top clones hold about 40% of the sample.

In regard to this clonotype: No cognate antigen has been identified for it. The input lacks base qualities; no much larger clone sits a single base away.

The sequence is built from TRBV7-2 and TRBJ2-3, with 12 junctional bases fitting TRBD2. Sequencing was performed on glioma tissue, nonneoplastic brain tissue, or PBMCs (not recorded which). The receptor was isolated from a human donor with low-grade glioma or glioblastoma, undergoing nonglioma brain surgery, or in good health (not recorded which). The CDR3: CASSRTSGGNTDTQYF. The nucleotide sequence reads TGTGCCAGCAGCCGTACTAGCGGGGGGAACACAGATACGCAGTATTTT. Full variable domain (CDR3 extended with the reference TRBV7-2 and TRBJ2-3 proteins): GAGVSQSPSNKVTEKGKDVELRCDPISGHTALYWYRQSLGQGLEFLIYFQGNSAPDKSGLPSDRFSAERTGGSVSTLTIQRTQQEDSAVYLCASSRTSGGNTDTQYFGPGTRLTVL.